Sequencing of this T cell receptor beta chain was carried out in a study of radiation and T cells in renal cell carcinoma (dated by TCRdb to the early 2020s). Study-wide context: In total, 53 samples, comprising around 26 tumors and around 27 peripheral blood samples, were subjected to TCR beta sequencing. The last blood draw happened 4 weeks after radiation, timed to coincide with nephrectomy. A total of 4 million to 5 million unique CDR3 nucleotide sequences, encoding fewer than 3,000,000 unique CDR3 amino acid sequences, were found across all 50 or so samples. The full study reports these points: With a single-armed trial design, the study had no way to address how radiation dose or scheduling affects the TCR repertoire. In blood, the top tumor clonotypes increased from baseline to 2 weeks after radiation and then shrank by 4 weeks, which suggests a temporary expansion of tumor-resident clones. Tracking of blood repertoire dynamics stopped at approximately four weeks after treatment, with no follow-up past that point. Because pretreatment tumor biopsies were not available, the baseline intratumoral presence of clonotypes could not be determined.

V was cut back by 2 bases and J by 2 bases, leaving a gap of 13 bases between them. From the cysteine up to the phenylalanine, the CDR3 has a length of 16 residues. Just the 48-base CDR3 DNA is kept, in frame starting at base 1. Per the germline V gene, MNHEY is the CDR1 and SVGAGI is the CDR2. With respect to this clone: The antigen this receptor binds is unknown. No much larger clone is present one base from it, and per-base qualities are unavailable.

The meaning of the sample's time point label: blood 4 weeks post-SBRT, at nephrectomy. Per the publication, the treatment or condition label means: 15 Gy SBRT to primary tumor, nephrectomy 4 weeks later. The samples were obtained from a clinical trial, where primary renal cell carcinomas were treated with 15 Gy stereotactic body radiation therapy and then removed by nephrectomy 4 weeks afterward. To track tumor-enriched clonotypes, serial peripheral blood was sampled from radiation-treated patients at baseline and at 2 weeks and 4 weeks after SBRT. Every patient's renal cell carcinoma showed clear cell pathology. Genomic DNA for TCR sequencing was prepared using the QIAamp DNA Blood Mini Kit (Qiagen). Samples were included in the analyses only if all quality control checks were passed. The immunoSEQ kit was used, according to the manufacturer's recommendations, to generate TCR beta libraries from genomic DNA. To prepare libraries, a first multiplex PCR with proprietary primers was run, followed by a second PCR that added unique barcodes, and a bead cleanup was done after each round. A kit-provided positive control reaction and a negative control reaction were included in every sample batch. The final libraries were assessed on an Agilent 4200 TapeStation D1000 ScreenTape, pooled by volume, and quantified by qPCR. Sequencing was performed on an Illumina NextSeq500 with a MidOutput 150-cycle cartridge, and 156 Read1 and 15 Index1 cycles were run with kit custom primers. The pooled library was loaded at approximately 0.98 pM with about 21% PhiX control spiked in. The study's processing was this. Vendor-processed data were analyzed in R, and a clonotype was defined as all T cells sharing the same CDR3 nucleotide sequence. In the clone abundance analyses, frequencies in each sample were normalized to that sample's 10,000 most abundant clones. Public T cell clones, which averaged fewer than five per sample, were excluded before analysis. An abundance difference of at least 32-fold between compartments was the criterion for calling clonotypes tumor-enriched or baseline blood-enriched. A beta-binomial differential abundance model was applied to find clonotypes that expanded or contracted between blood time points. Tumor-blood repertoire similarity was measured with the Baroni-Urbani and Buser coefficient, and group comparisons used two-tailed Wilcoxon tests in R. Here the immuneACCESS table is served through TCRdb, limited to in-frame sequences with V and J called. Missing clones are a known gap in these copies; in checked studies unresolved V genes cover under half, and the rest lacks a known reason. V and J calls and clone size are given by that table; D and trimming were obtained from the DNA. The sample profile shows 120,000 to 150,000 clones; around nine tenths of them were found once. Less than 20% of the sample lies in the top ten.

The input for sequencing was blood, taken from a patient whose treatment included radiotherapy and nephrectomy. This sequence originates from a woman in her 50s with renal cell carcinoma. This chain joins TRBV6-5 to TRBJ1-5, with the D segment identity uncertain. The DNA sequence is given as TGTGCCAGCAGTTACAACTTAAGGGTTCGCAATCAGCCCCAGCATTTT. This yields the protein CASSYNLRVRNQPQHF.